This T cell receptor (beta chain) was obtained from a study of T cell responses to AZD1222 COVID-19 vaccine. Turning to this clone: No antigen is known for it.

The table came from immunoSEQ multiplex PCR; TCRdb's copy has only in-frame clones and leaves some out. The table shows 150,000 or so clones, with roughly nine tenths occurring only once. This CDR3 spans 13 amino acids. With V trimmed by 4 bases and J by 5 bases, 3 bases remained unmatched. Looked up from germline, CDR1 is SGHRS and CDR2 is YFSETQ. Study findings and constraints: Donors in the cohort were predominantly white British and more often female, and clonal diversity was possibly underestimated.

The sequence was obtained from an adult in good health. Specimen: peripheral blood, collected on day 0 of AZD1222 vaccination. The rearrangement joins TRBV5-1 to TRBJ2-1, with 7 bases that match TRBD1. As DNA, the CDR3 is TGCGCCAGCAGCGCGACAGGGAACAATGAGCAGTTCTTC. Translated, it gives CASSATGNNEQFF. Based on the CDR3 plus reference TRBV5-1 and TRBJ2-1, the full variable domain is KAGVTQTPRYLIKTRGQQVTLSCSPISGHRSVSWYQQTPGQGLQFLFEYFSETQRNKGNFPGRFSGRQFSNSRSEMNVSTLELGDSALYLCASSATGNNEQFFGPGTRLTVL.